The 17 T cell receptor beta chains below all came from one sample that was sequenced in a study of T cells in women clearing cervical HPV infection. TCRdb's copy holds only in-frame clones and misses some; the assay was immunoSEQ multiplex PCR. The sample data list 46,000 or so clones. Specimen: blood buffy coat. These receptor sequences come from a woman aged 18-70 years with a cervical HPV16 infection that either progressed to CIN3+ or cleared (not recorded which).

Note on this clone: The CDR3 end is not reached by the read, which stops 3 residues before it; the germline J gene fills it in. This chain uses TRBV5-1 with TRBJ2-5; 7 bases are a match to TRBD2. V lost 4 bases and J lost 6; bases outside the gene matches: 12. Per the germline V gene, CDR1 is SGHRS and CDR2 is YFSETQ. The CDR3 contains 15 residues. The CDR3 protein is CASSQDGGDPQTQYF. The DNA read from the CDR3 is TGCGCCAGCAGCCAGGATGGGGGGGATCCACAGACC.

Points on this clone: The read halts 3 residues ahead of the CDR3 end, with the missing end drawn from the germline J gene. V and J are TRBV16 and TRBJ1-1, with D unclear. V was pared by 1 base and J by 1 base, with 19 bases between. Germline V gene sequence: CDR1 KGHSY, CDR2 FQNENV. This CDR3 has 18 amino acids. Partial CDR3 DNA: TGTGCCAGCAGCCAATTCGGACTCCCTTTTGAGACGAACACTGAA. This sequence encodes CASSQFGLPFETNTE. The entire CDR3 sequence reads CASSQFGLPFETNTEAFF.

A remark on this clone: A read error may produce the germline difference seen at one junction end. The DNA ends 3 residues before the CDR3 does, and the rest of the CDR3 is filled in from the germline J gene. V gene TRBV4-2 combines with J gene TRBJ2-4; D is ambiguous. The CDR3 runs 16 residues. Germline V lookup: CDR1 LGHNA, CDR2 YNFKEQ. The covered CDR3 bases are TGCGCCAGCAGCCAAGAGCGAACCCTAGTGGGAAACATT. As protein: CASSQERTLVGNI. The CDR3 reads in full as CASSQERTLVGNIQYF.

Points on this clone: The missing CDR3 end, 3 residues past where the read stops, is filled in from the germline J gene. This chain links TRBV29-1 with TRBJ2-3; TRBD2 matches at 9 bases. J gave up 5 bases and V 1 base, and 7 bases lay outside the gene matches. Germline V lookup: CDR1 SQVTM, CDR2 ANQGSEA. The CDR3 runs to 15 residues. CDR3: CSVEVTSGIKDTQYF. The CDR3 bases that were read are TGCAGCGTTGAAGTGACTAGCGGCATCAAAGATACG.

A word on this clone: The CDR3 end falls 3 residues outside the read, so it is completed with the germline J gene. The genes are TRBV7-2 and TRBJ2-3; weak D call: TRBD2 (5 bases). There are 15 residues in the CDR3. Per the germline V gene, CDR1 is SGHTA and CDR2 is FQGNSA. The CDR3 reads CASSLWSGAQETQYF. CDR3 DNA, as far as it was read: TGTGCCAGCAGCTTATGGAGCGGAGCGCAAGAGACG.

CDR3 DNA, as far as it was read: TGTGCCAGCTCAGAAATCCGGGACAGGGCCTCCTACGAG. Translating gives CASSEIRDRASYE. The entire CDR3 protein is CASSEIRDRASYEQYF. The chain is built from TRBV18 and TRBJ2-7; 9 nucleotides agree with TRBD1. The sequence runs out 3 residues before the end of the CDR3; the remainder is reconstructed from the germline J gene. CDR1 KGHSH and CDR2 LQKENI come from the germline V gene. The V and J ends lost 5 bases and 0 bases, in that order; junction bases with no gene match: 8. The CDR3 is 16 amino acids.

With respect to this clone: Read sequence stops 3 residues before the CDR3 end, and the germline J gene provides the missing end. The chain recombines TRBV19 with TRBJ2-1, with TRBD2 matching 8 bases. CDR3 size: 15 residues. Germline V gives CDR1 LNHDA, CDR2 SQIVND (reference sequence). J lost 4 bases, V lost 2 bases, and 4 bases had no gene match. The CDR3: CASSITSGPYNEQFF. The DNA read from the CDR3 is TGTGCCAGTAGTATAACTAGCGGCCCATACAATGAG. The full variable domain, its missing parts supplied by reference TRBV19 and TRBJ2-1, is DGGITQSPKYLFRKEGQNVTLSCEQNLNHDAMYWYRQDPGQGLRLIYYSQIVNDFQKGDIAEGYSVSREKKESFPLTVTSAQKNPTAFYLCASSITSGPYNEQFFGPGTRLTVL.

Comment on this clone: The CDR3 extends 3 residues past the end of the read, so its final part is completed from the germline J gene. The chain combines TRBV19 with TRBJ1-1; D ambiguous. V was trimmed by 3 bases and J by 5 bases, leaving 7 bases between them. Germline values: CDR1 LNHDA, CDR2 SQIVND (reference sequence). The CDR3 length is 12 residues. The CDR3 is CASSMTPTEAFF. The CDR3 DNA, read in part, is TGTGCCAGTAGTATGACACCTACTGAA.

On this clone: Coverage ceases 3 residues before the CDR3 finishes, and the germline J gene fills in the end. The chain couples TRBV29-1 to TRBJ2-4, with 9 nucleotides matching TRBD1. The CDR3 covers 12 residues. V shed 4 bases and J 7 bases; nucleotides not matched to a gene: 2. Germline V gene data show CDR1 as SQVTM and CDR2 as ANQGSEA. The CDR3 reads CSVGTGDNIQYF. The CDR3 DNA, read in part, is TGCAGCGTTGGGACAGGGGACAACATT. The full variable domain, with the rest looked up from reference TRBV29-1 and TRBJ2-4, is SAVISQKPSRDICQRGTSLTIQCQVDSQVTMMFWYRQQPGQSLTLIATANQGSEATYESGFVIDKFPISRPNLTFSTLTVSNMSPEDSSIYLCSVGTGDNIQYFGAGTRLSVL.

Worth noting for this clone: The read ends 3 residues before the CDR3 terminus; that terminus is restored from the germline J gene. The genes are TRBV14 and TRBJ1-1; perhaps TRBD1 as D (6 bases). From germline, CDR1 is SGHDN and CDR2 FVKESK. CDR3 length: 15 residues. V was cut by 3 bases and J by 3 bases, with 14 bases left in between. The sequenced part of the CDR3 DNA is TGTGCCAGCAGCCAGCTAGGGGGTCGGGACACTGAA. It specifies CASSQLGGRDTE. Given in full, the CDR3 is CASSQLGGRDTEAFF.

As to this clone: The read ends 3 residues early relative to the CDR3; the germline J gene fills the gap. The rearrangement links TRBV19 to TRBJ2-5, with no clear D. V was trimmed by 2 bases and J by 3 bases, leaving 7 bases between them. Germline CDR1 LNHDA, CDR2 SQIVND (reference sequence). The CDR3 contains 13 residues. The DNA read from the CDR3 is TGTGCCAGTAGTATAAACAAGAAAGAGACC. It translates to CASSINKKET. The full CDR3 reads CASSINKKETQYF.

Concerning this clone itself: The missing CDR3 end, 3 residues past where the read stops, is filled in from the germline J gene. V usage is TRBV20-1 and J usage is TRBJ2-2; 10 nucleotides match TRBD1. Looked up from germline, CDR1 is DFQATT and CDR2 is SNEGSKA (reference sequence). Losses at the gene ends were 4 bases for V and 6 bases for J; bases not matched to a gene: 2. This CDR3 has 13 residues. The sequenced CDR3 bases are TGCAGTGCTACAGGACAGGGGGCCGGGGAG. Translated, it gives CSATGQGAGE. The full CDR3 sequence reads CSATGQGAGELFF.

Details on this clone: Read sequence stops 3 residues before the CDR3 end, and the germline J gene provides the missing end. The chain has TRBV9 and TRBJ2-7, with 8 nucleotides matching TRBD2. The CDR3 runs to 14 residues. The V segment lost 0 bases and the J segment 5 bases; nucleotides outside the gene matches: 4. The germline V gene encodes CDR1 SGDLS and CDR2 YYNGEE. The CDR3 bases that were read are TGTGCCAGCAGCGTAGAGAGCGGGAGCAACGAG. As protein: CASSVESGSNE. The CDR3, in full, reads CASSVESGSNEQYF.

Comments on this clone: Read data end 3 residues before the CDR3 end; the end is taken from the germline J gene. The chain uses TRBV7-2 and TRBJ1-1, with D possibly TRBD1 on 5 matching bases. Trimming removed 6 bases at V and 0 bases at J, with 11 bases between. CDR3 length: 14 residues. Germline V gene sequence: CDR1 SGHTA, CDR2 FQGNSA. CDR3 amino acids: CASRRQIMNTEAFF. The DNA read from the CDR3 is TGTGCCAGCAGACGACAGATCATGAACACTGAA.

A word on this clone: With the read ending 3 residues before the CDR3 end, the germline J gene is used to fill in that end. The chain has TRBV7-3 and TRBJ2-1; 12 bases are a match to TRBD2. The CDR3 consists of 15 residues. V trimming: 6 bases; J trimming: 6 bases; junction bases outside the gene matches: 6. Germline V gives CDR1 SGHTA, CDR2 FQGTGA. CDR3 amino acids: CASSPSSGGGNEQFF. The DNA read from the CDR3 is TGTGCCAGCAGTCCCTCTAGCGGGGGGGGCAATGAG.

Worth noting for this clone: Read coverage stops 3 residues before the CDR3 terminus; the germline J gene supplies the remainder. This sequence joins TRBV6-1 and TRBJ1-5, with 10 bases lining up with TRBD1. The germline gives CDR1 MNHNS, CDR2 SASEGT. This CDR3 has 16 amino acids. The V gene end was trimmed by 0 bases and the J gene end by 5 bases; junction bases not matched to a gene: 4. Here the CDR3 reads CASSEARTGGDQPQHF. The sequenced part of the CDR3 DNA is TGTGCCAGCAGTGAAGCCCGGACAGGGGGGGATCAGCCC.

Concerning this clone itself: The read terminates 3 residues ahead of where the CDR3 ends, so the germline J gene completes it. This rearrangement joins TRBV19 to TRBJ1-6; tentatively, D is TRBD1 (5 bases). Trimming took off 4 bases at V and 10 bases at J, with 14 bases between the two ends. The CDR3 length is 14 residues. Germline values: CDR1 LNHDA, CDR2 SQIVND (reference sequence). The CDR3 bases that were read are TGTGCCAGTAGTACCTCCCCCGGGGGATCACCC. Translated: CASSTSPGGSP. In full, the CDR3 is CASSTSPGGSPLHF.